This TCR beta chain was obtained from a study of T cells in Graves' hyperthyroidism and ophthalmopathy. Study-wide context: The authors collected peripheral blood at initial diagnosis, before any treatment. Points from the study as a whole: Most expanded thyroid clonotypes above 0.001 also appeared in blood.

Diagnoses were established using clinical symptoms, serum thyroxine and TRAb, thyroid ultrasound and orbital computed tomography. Amplification of TCR beta CDR3 regions was performed using RNA transcripts as template. The TCR CDR3 first-round RT-PCR relied on the HTBI primer set. One entry per CDR3 protein, called by TCRdb with MiXCR from the multiplex PCR reads. This sample has approximately 690,000 distinct CDR3 sequences, with more than 20% found just once. V was shortened by 3 bases and J by 7 bases, with 12 bases between the two germline ends. The germline CDR1 and CDR2 sequences are DFQATT and SNEGSKA (reference sequence). The CDR3 is 12 amino acids. For this clonotype: What it recognizes is unknown.

Sequencing input: blood. J is TRBJ1-2 and V is TRBV20-1; D call uncertain. The sequence came from a man aged 25 to 45 with Graves' ophthalmopathy. For the CDR3, the DNA is TGCAGTGCTAGTTACCGATCGGGTGGCTACACCTTC. Translating gives CSASYRSGGYTF.